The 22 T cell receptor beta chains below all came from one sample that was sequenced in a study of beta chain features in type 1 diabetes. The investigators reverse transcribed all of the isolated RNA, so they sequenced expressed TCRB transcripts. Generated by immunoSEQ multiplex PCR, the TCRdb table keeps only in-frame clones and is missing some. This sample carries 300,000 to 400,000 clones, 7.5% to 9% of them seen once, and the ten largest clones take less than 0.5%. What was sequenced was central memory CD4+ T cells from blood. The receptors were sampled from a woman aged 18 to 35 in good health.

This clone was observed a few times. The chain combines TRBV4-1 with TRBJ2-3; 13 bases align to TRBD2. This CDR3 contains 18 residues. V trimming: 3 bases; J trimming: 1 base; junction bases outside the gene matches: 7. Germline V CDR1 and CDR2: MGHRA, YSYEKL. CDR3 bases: TGCGCCAGCAGCCAGGGACTAGCGGGATATGGCGGCACAGATACGCAGTATTTT. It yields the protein CASSQGLAGYGGTDTQYF.

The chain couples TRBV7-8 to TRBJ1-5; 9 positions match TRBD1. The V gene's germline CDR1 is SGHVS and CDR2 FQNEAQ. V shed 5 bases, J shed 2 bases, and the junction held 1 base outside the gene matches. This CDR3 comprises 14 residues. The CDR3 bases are TGTGCCAGCAGCAGACAGGGGGGCAATCAGCCCCAGCATTTT. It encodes CASSRQGGNQPQHF. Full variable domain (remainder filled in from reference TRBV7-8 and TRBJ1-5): GAGVSQSPRYKVAKRGQDVALRCDPISGHVSLFWYQQALGQGPEFLTYFQNEAQLDKSGLPSDRFFAERPEGSVSTLKIQRTQQEDSAVYLCASSRQGGNQPQHFGDGTRLSIL.

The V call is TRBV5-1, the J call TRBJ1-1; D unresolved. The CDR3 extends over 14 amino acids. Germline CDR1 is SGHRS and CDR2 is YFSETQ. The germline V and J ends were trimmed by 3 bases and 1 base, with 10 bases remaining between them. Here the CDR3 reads CASSYSWGNTEAFF. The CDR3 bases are TGCGCCAGCAGCTACTCGTGGGGGAACACTGAAGCTTTCTTT.

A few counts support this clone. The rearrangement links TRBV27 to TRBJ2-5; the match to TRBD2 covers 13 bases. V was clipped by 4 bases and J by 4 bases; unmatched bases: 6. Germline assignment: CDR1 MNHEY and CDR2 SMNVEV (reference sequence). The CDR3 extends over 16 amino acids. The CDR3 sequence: CASSSRGLAGLETQYF. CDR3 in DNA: TGTGCCAGCAGTTCGCGGGGACTAGCGGGACTAGAGACCCAGTACTTC.

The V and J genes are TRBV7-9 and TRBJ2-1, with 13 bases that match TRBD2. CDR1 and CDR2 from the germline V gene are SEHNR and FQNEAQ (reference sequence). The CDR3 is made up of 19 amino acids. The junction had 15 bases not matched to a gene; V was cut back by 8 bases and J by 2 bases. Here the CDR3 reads CASSSGGTSGVRAYNEQFF. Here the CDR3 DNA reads TGTGCCAGCTCCTCCGGCGGGACTAGCGGGGTGCGAGCCTACAATGAGCAGTTCTTC. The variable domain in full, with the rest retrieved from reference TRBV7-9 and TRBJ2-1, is DTGVSQNPRHKITKRGQNVTFRCDPISEHNRLYWYRQTLGQGPEFLTYFQNEAQLEKSRLLSDRFSAERPKGSFSTLEIQRTEQGDSAMYLCASSSGGTSGVRAYNEQFFGPGTRLTVL.

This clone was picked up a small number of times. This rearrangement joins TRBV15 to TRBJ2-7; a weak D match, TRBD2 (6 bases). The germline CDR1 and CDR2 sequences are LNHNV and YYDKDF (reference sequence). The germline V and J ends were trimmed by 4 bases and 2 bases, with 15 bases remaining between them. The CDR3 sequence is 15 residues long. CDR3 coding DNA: TGTGCCACCAGCACCGGACTATCCCTCCCCTACGAGCAGTACTTC. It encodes CATSTGLSLPYEQYF. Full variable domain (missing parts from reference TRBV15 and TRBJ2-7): DAMVIQNPRYQVTQFGKPVTLSCSQTLNHNVMYWYQQKSSQAPKLLFHYYDKDFNNEADTPDNFQSRRPNTSFCFLDIRSPGLGDTAMYLCATSTGLSLPYEQYFGPGTRLTVT.

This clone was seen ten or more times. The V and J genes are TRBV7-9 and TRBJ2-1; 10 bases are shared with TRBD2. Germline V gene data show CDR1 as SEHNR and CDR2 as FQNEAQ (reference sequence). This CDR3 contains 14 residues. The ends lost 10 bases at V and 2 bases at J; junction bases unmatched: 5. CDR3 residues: CAIPTSGPYNEQFF. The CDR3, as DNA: TGTGCCATTCCGACTAGCGGGCCCTACAATGAGCAGTTCTTC.

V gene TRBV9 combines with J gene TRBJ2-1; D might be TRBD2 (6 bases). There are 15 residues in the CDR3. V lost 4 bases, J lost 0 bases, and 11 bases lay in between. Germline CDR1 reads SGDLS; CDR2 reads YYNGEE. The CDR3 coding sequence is TGTGCCAGCAGCAACGATAGCGGCTCCTACAATGAGCAGTTCTTC. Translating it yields CASSNDSGSYNEQFF.

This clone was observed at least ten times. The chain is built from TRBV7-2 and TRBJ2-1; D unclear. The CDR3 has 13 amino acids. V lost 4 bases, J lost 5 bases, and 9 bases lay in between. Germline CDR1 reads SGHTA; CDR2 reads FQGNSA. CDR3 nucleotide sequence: TGTGCCAGCAGCTCCATGGGGAACAATGAGCAGTTCTTC. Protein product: CASSSMGNNEQFF.

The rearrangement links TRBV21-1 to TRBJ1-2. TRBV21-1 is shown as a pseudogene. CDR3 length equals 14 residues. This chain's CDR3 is CASSTSSATYGYTF. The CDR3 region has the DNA TGTGCCAGCAGCACCTCGTCGGCTACCTATGGCTACACCTTC.

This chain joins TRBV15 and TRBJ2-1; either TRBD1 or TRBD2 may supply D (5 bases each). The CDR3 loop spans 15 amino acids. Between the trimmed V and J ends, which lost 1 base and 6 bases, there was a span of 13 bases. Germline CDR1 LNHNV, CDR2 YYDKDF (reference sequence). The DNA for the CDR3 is TGTGCCACCAGCAGAGGGGGGACGGTTGGCAATGAGCAGTTCTTC. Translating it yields CATSRGGTVGNEQFF.

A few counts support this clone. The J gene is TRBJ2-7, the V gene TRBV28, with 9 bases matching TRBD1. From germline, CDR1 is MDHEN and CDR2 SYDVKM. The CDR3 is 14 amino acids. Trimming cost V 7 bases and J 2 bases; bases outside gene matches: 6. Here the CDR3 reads CASKGQGVPYEQYF. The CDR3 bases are TGTGCCAGCAAGGGACAGGGTGTTCCCTACGAGCAGTACTTC.

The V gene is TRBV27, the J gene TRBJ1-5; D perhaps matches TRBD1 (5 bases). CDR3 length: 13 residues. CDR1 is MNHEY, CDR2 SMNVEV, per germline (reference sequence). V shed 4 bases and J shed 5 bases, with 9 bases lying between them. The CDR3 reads CASSSRGDQPQHF. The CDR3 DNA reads TGTGCCAGCAGTTCCCGGGGCGATCAGCCCCAGCATTTT.

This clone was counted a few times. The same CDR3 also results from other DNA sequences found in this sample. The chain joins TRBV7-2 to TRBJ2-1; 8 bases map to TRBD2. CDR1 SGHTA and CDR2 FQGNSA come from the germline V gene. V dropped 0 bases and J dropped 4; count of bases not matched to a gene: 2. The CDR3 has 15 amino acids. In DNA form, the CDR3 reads TGTGCCAGCAGCTTAGCTAGCGGGACTTACAATGAGCAGTTCTTC. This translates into CASSLASGTYNEQFF.

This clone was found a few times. This CDR3 is CATSRDRSGELFF. The CDR3 bases are TGTGCCACCAGCAGAGATCGGTCCGGGGAGCTGTTTTTT. The chain is built from TRBV15 and TRBJ2-2; D uncertain. Deletions cut 0 bases from V and 6 bases from J, with 5 bases between. This CDR3 contains 13 residues. Germline V gene sequence: CDR1 LNHNV, CDR2 YYDKDF (reference sequence).

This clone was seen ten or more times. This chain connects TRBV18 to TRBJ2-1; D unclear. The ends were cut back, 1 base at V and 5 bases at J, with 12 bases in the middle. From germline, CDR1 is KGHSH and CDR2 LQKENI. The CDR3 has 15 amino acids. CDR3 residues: CASSPRFNEDNEQFF. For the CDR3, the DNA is TGTGCCAGCTCACCACGCTTTAACGAGGACAATGAGCAGTTCTTC.

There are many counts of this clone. The CDR3: CASSRGTGRYEQYF. Written as DNA, the CDR3 is TGTGCCAGCAGCCGCGGGACAGGGAGGTACGAGCAGTACTTC. This chain connects TRBV13 to TRBJ2-7; TRBD1 matches 9 bases. With V trimmed by 5 bases and J by 4 bases, 6 bases remained unmatched. CDR3 size: 14 residues. CDR1 is PRHDT and CDR2 is FYEKMQ in the germline V gene (reference sequence).

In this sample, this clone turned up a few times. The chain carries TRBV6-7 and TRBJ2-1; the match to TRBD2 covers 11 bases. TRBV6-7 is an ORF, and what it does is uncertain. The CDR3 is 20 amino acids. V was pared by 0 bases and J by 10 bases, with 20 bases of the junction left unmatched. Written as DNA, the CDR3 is TGTGCCAGCAGTTACTCGAGAACTAGCGGGGGCCCCTGTAAAAGATTGGAGCAGTTCTTC. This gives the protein CASSYSRTSGGPCKRLEQFF.

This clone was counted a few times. The CDR3 here is CAISTHGTDYYEQYF. The CDR3 DNA sequence: TGTGCCATCAGCACCCACGGAACCGACTACTACGAGCAGTACTTC. The chain uses TRBV10-3 and TRBJ2-7, with a weak D call TRBD2 (5 bases). CDR1 is ENHRY, CDR2 SYGVKD, per germline. The CDR3 covers 15 residues. V lost 6 bases to trimming and J lost 3 bases, with 18 bases between them.

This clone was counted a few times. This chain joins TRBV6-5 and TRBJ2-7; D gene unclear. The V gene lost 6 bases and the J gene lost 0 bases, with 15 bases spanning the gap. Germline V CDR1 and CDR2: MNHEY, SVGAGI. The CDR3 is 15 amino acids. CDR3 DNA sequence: TGTGCCAGCAGCCGACAACCGACTCTCTCCTACGAGCAGTACTTC. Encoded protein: CASSRQPTLSYEQYF.

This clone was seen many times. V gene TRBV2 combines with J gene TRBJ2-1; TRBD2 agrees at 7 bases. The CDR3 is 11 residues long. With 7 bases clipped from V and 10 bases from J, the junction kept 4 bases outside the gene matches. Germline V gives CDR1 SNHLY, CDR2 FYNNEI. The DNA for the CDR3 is TGTGCCAGCACCACGACTAGCGAGCAGTTCTTC. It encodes CASTTTSEQFF.

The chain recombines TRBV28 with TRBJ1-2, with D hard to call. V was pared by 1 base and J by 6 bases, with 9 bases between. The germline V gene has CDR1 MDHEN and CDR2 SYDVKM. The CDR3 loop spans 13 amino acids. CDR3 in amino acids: CASSLYGGDGYTF. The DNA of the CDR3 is TGTGCCAGCAGTTTATATGGTGGGGATGGCTACACCTTC.